The present T cell receptor beta chain was sequenced within a study of cytomegalovirus exposure and HLA in healthy donors. The study, taken as a whole, reports: When the data were analyzed later, several of the most significant clusters appeared to be linked to common viral pathogens.

Healthy bone marrow donors made up the donor group. Germline CDR1 SGHVS, CDR2 FNYEAQ. The CDR3 spans 14 residues. With 4 bases clipped from V and 3 bases from J, the junction kept 2 bases outside the gene matches. Concerning this clone: Its matching antigen is unknown.

PCR involved 60 Vbeta and 13 Jbeta primers. Profiling relied on immunoSEQ multiplex PCR, and the TCRdb table lists in-frame clones only, not all of them. The sample lists some 91,000 clones; approximately 86% were seen once. The TCR originated in a man younger than 40 in good health and CMV-seropositive. The rearrangement links TRBV7-6 to TRBJ2-3, with TRBD1 matching 9 bases. The sample comprised PBMCs. Here the CDR3 DNA reads TGTGCCAGCAGCTCCGGACAGGGGACAGATACGCAGTATTTT. It is translated as CASSSGQGTDTQYF.